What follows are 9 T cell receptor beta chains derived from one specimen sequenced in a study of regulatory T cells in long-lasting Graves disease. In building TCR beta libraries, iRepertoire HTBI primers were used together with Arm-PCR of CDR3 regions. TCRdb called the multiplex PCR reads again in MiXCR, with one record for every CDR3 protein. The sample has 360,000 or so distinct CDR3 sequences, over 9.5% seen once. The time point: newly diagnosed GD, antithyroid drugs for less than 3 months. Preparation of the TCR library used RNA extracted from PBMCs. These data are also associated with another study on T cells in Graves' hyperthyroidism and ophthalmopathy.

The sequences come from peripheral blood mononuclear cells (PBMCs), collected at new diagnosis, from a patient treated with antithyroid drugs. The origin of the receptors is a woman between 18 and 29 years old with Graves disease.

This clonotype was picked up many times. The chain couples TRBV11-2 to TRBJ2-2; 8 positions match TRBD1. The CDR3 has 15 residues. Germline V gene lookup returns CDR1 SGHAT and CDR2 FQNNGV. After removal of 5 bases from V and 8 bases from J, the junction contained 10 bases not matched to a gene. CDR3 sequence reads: CASSLDRAPLGELFF. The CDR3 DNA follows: TGTGCCAGCAGCCTGGACAGGGCTCCCCTGGGGGAGCTGTTTTTT.

The CDR3 is CASRVSFSGNTIYF. The CDR3 nucleotides read TGTGCCAGCAGGGTGTCCTTCTCTGGAAACACCATATATTTT. V usage is TRBV7-9 and J usage is TRBJ1-3; D not resolved. The germline V gene has CDR1 SEHNR and CDR2 FQNEAQ (reference sequence). CDR3 length: 14 residues. V gave up 6 bases and J gave up 0 bases, with 9 bases separating them. The full variable domain, its missing parts supplied by reference TRBV7-9 and TRBJ1-3, is DTGVSQNPRHKITKRGQNVTFRCDPISEHNRLYWYRQTLGQGPEFLTYFQNEAQLEKSRLLSDRFSAERPKGSFSTLEIQRTEQGDSAMYLCASRVSFSGNTIYFGEGSWLTVV.

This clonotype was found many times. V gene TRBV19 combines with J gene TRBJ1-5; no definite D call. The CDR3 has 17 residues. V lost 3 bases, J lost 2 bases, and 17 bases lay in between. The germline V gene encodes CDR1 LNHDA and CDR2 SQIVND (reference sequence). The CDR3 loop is CASSIPERIAGNQPQHF. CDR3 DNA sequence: TGTGCCAGTAGTATCCCCGAGAGAATAGCTGGCAATCAGCCCCAGCATTTT.

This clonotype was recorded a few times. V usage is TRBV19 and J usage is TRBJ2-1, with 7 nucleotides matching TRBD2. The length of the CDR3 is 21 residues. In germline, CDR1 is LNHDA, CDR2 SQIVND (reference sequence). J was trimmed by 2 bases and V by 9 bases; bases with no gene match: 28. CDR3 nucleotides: TGTGCCAGCCCTCTCGAGGGATGCGGGAGAAGAACCAAACCCCCCTACAATGAGCAGTTCTTC. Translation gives CASPLEGCGRRTKPPYNEQFF.

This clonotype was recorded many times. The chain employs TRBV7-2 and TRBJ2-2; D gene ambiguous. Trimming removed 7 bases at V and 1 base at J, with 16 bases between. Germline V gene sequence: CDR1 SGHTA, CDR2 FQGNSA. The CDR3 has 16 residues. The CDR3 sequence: CASIFGFGGNTGELFF. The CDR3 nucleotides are TGTGCCAGCATTTTTGGGTTTGGCGGGAACACCGGGGAGCTGTTTTTT.

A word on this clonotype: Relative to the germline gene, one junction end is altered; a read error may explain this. The CDR3 region is CASSQRPHLNTEAFF. The CDR3 DNA sequence: TGCGCCAGCAGCCAGCGCCCCCACTTGAACACTGAAGCTTTCTTT. The chain employs TRBV4-2 and TRBJ1-1; D gene unclear. Per germline, CDR1 LGHNA and CDR2 YNFKEQ. The length of the CDR3 is 15 residues.

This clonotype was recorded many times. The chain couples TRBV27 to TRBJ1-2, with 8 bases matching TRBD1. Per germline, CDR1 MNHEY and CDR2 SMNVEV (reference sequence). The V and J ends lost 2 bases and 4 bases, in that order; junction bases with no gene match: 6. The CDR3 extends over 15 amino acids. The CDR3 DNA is TGTGCCAGCAGTTTACAGGGGGCGCAGGGCTATGGCTACACCTTC. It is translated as CASSLQGAQGYGYTF.

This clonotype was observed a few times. CDR3 amino acids: CASSSRQGSSTYEQYF. The CDR3 coding sequence is TGTGCCAGCAGCAGTCGACAGGGGAGTTCCACCTACGAGCAGTACTTC. V usage is TRBV7-9 and J usage is TRBJ2-7; the match to TRBD1 covers 8 bases. Trimming at V came to 5 bases and at J to 2 bases, leaving 11 bases not matched to a gene. The CDR3 totals 16 residues. Germline assignment: CDR1 SEHNR and CDR2 FQNEAQ (reference sequence).

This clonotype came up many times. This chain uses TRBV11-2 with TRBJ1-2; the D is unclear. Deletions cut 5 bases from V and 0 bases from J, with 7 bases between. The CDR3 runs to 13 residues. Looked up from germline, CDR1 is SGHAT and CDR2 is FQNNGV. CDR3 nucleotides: TGTGCCAGCAGCAACGGAGCTAACTATGGCTACACCTTC. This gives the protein CASSNGANYGYTF.